This T cell receptor (beta chain) is drawn from a study of identical twins. Study-wide results and limits: Within monozygotic twins, out-of-frame TCR alpha sharing was underestimated by the models.

This clonotype was counted many times. Antigen specificity is unknown. The CDR3 has 10 residues. CDR1 DFQATT and CDR2 SNEGSKA come from the germline V gene (reference sequence). V gave up 3 bases and J gave up 5 bases, with 4 bases separating them. cDNA carried unique molecular identifiers, and a universal primer site was added by template switching. TCRdb re-called the 5' RACE reads with MiXCR, one entry per CDR3 protein. The sample records about 720,000 distinct CDR3 sequences, around a sixth being singletons. These data also formed part of another study, on T cells expressing NK-cell markers. From that study: Seven of eight sequenced donors tested HCMV-seropositive; one tested seronegative. These clonotypes, the leaders elsewhere, also led the CD3+CD56-NKG2C+ fraction in four donors.

The sequence derives from a woman under 30 in good health. The specimen was PBMCs. The chain couples TRBV20-1 to TRBJ1-1; D uncertain. For the CDR3, the DNA is TGCAGTGCTAGTCGAACTGAAGCTTTCTTT. This codes for CSASRTEAFF.